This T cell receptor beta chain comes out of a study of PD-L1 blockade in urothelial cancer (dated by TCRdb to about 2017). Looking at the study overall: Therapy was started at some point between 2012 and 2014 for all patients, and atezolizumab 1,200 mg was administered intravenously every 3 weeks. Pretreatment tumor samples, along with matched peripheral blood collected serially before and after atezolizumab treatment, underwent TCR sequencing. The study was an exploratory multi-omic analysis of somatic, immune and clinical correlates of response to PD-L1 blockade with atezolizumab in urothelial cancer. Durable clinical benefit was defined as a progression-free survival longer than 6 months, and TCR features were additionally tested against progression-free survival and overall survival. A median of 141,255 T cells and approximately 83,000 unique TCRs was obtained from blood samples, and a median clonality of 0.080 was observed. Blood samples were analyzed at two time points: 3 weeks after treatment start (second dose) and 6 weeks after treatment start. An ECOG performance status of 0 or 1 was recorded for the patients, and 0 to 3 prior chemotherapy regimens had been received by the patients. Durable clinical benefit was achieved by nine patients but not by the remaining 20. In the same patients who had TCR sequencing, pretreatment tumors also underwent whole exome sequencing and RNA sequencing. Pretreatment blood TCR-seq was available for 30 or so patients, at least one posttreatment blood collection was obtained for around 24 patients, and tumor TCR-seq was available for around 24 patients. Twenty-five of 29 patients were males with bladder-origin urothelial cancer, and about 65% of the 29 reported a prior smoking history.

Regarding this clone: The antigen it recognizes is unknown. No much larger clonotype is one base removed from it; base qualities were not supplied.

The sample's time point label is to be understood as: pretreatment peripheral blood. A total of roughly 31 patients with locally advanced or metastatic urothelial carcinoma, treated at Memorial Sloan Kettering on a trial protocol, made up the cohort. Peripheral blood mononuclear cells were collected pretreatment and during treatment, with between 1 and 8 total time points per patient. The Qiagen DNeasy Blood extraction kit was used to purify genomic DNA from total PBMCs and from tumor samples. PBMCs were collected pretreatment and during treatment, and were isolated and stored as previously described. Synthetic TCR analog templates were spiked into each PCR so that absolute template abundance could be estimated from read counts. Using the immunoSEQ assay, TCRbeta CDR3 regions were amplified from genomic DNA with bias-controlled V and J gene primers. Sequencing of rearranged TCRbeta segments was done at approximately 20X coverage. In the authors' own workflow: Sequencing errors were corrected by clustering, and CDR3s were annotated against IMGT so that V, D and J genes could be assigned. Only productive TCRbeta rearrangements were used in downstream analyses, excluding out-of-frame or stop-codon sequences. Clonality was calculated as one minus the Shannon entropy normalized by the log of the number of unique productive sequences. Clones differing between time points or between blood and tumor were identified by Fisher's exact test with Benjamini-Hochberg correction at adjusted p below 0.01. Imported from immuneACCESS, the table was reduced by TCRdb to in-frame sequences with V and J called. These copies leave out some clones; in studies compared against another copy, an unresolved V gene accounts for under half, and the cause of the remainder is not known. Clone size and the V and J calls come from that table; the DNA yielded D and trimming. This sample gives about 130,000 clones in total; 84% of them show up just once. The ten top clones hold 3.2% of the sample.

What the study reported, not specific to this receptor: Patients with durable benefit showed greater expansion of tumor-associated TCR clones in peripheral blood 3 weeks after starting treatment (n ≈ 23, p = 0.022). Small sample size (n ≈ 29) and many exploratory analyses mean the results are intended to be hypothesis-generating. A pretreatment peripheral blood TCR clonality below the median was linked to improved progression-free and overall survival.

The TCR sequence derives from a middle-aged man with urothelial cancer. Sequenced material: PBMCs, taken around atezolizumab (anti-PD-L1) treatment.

The sequence in DNA is TGTGCCAGCAGCGTAGGGGCGGGAGGCATAGATGAGCAGTTCTTC. It encodes CASSVGAGGIDEQFF. The chain is assembled from TRBV9 and TRBJ2-1; a stretch of 8 junction bases matches TRBD2. For CDR1 and CDR2, the germline V gene lists SGDLS and YYNGEE. The CDR3 runs 15 residues from the cysteine to the phenylalanine. Only CDR3 DNA remains: 45 bases, in frame from the first base. Trimming accounts for 0 bases at V and 8 bases at J, while the number of junction bases matched to no gene is 7.